Sequencing of this T cell receptor (beta chain) was carried out in a study of blood T cell repertoires in COVID-19. Clones were sequenced by immunoSEQ multiplex PCR, and TCRdb holds only the in-frame ones, with some missing. Of approximately 90,000 clones in the sample, roughly 84% were seen once. Trimming stripped 1 base from V and 7 bases from J, with 13 bases between. The CDR3 is 15 amino acids. CDR1 and CDR2 from the germline V gene are SGHAT and FQDESV (reference sequence). The V gene is TRBV11-1, the J gene TRBJ1-4; D not certain. The origin of this receptor is an elderly woman with active or convalescent COVID-19. Sequencing was performed on peripheral blood. CDR3 bases: TGTGCCAGCAGCTTAGGGGCAGGAAGAAGTGAAAAACTGTTTTTT. Translated: CASSLGAGRSEKLFF.